This TCR beta chain was recovered during a study of patients and donors after allogeneic stem cell transplantation. TCRdb passed the RT-PCR reads through MiXCR, listing each CDR3 protein once. The repertoire holds some 880,000 distinct CDR3 sequences, with roughly 18% as singletons. This CDR3 contains 13 residues. Trimming stripped 6 bases from V and 8 bases from J, with 16 bases between. The receptor comes from a human donor who was either an allogeneic HSCT recipient or a stem cell or donor lymphocyte infusion donor (not recorded which). It is not recorded whose cells these are; they may come from a transplant donor. The chain joins TRBV12-3 or TRBV12-4 to TRBJ1-2, with D possibly being TRBD1 (6 bases). What was sequenced was blood, either unsorted or a sorted T cell fraction (not recorded which). The CDR3 DNA sequence: TGTGCCAGCAGCCCCTCAGGGGTGTCGGGCTACACCTTC. The encoded protein is CASSPSGVSGYTF.